This T cell receptor beta chain came from a study of shared clonotypes between healthy human individuals. Whole-study context: The plates for each donor numbered three CD4 naive, three CD4 memory, two CD8 naive and one CD8 memory. General study points: Generation probabilities were higher for clonotypes shared across all four sorted-subset donors than for unshared ones.

Trimming removed 2 bases from V and 0 bases from J; junction bases left unmatched: 7. In germline, CDR1 is MNHNS, CDR2 SASEGT. The CDR3 is made up of 17 amino acids. Points on this clone: Antigen specificity is unknown.

The data were produced by immunoSEQ multiplex PCR, yet TCRdb's version contains in-frame clones alone and is incomplete. The table includes about 1 million clones, about 76% detected once. The receptor was isolated from a man aged 18 to 35 in good health. The chain combines TRBV6-1 with TRBJ1-5; TRBD1 aligns across 7 bases. Sequenced material: memory CD4+ T cells sorted from blood. Subset in this sample: CD45RA-negative fraction. Here the CDR3 DNA reads TGTGCCAGCAGTGAACTTGGCAGGGGGGATAGCAATCAGCCCCAGCATTTT. It specifies CASSELGRGDSNQPQHF.